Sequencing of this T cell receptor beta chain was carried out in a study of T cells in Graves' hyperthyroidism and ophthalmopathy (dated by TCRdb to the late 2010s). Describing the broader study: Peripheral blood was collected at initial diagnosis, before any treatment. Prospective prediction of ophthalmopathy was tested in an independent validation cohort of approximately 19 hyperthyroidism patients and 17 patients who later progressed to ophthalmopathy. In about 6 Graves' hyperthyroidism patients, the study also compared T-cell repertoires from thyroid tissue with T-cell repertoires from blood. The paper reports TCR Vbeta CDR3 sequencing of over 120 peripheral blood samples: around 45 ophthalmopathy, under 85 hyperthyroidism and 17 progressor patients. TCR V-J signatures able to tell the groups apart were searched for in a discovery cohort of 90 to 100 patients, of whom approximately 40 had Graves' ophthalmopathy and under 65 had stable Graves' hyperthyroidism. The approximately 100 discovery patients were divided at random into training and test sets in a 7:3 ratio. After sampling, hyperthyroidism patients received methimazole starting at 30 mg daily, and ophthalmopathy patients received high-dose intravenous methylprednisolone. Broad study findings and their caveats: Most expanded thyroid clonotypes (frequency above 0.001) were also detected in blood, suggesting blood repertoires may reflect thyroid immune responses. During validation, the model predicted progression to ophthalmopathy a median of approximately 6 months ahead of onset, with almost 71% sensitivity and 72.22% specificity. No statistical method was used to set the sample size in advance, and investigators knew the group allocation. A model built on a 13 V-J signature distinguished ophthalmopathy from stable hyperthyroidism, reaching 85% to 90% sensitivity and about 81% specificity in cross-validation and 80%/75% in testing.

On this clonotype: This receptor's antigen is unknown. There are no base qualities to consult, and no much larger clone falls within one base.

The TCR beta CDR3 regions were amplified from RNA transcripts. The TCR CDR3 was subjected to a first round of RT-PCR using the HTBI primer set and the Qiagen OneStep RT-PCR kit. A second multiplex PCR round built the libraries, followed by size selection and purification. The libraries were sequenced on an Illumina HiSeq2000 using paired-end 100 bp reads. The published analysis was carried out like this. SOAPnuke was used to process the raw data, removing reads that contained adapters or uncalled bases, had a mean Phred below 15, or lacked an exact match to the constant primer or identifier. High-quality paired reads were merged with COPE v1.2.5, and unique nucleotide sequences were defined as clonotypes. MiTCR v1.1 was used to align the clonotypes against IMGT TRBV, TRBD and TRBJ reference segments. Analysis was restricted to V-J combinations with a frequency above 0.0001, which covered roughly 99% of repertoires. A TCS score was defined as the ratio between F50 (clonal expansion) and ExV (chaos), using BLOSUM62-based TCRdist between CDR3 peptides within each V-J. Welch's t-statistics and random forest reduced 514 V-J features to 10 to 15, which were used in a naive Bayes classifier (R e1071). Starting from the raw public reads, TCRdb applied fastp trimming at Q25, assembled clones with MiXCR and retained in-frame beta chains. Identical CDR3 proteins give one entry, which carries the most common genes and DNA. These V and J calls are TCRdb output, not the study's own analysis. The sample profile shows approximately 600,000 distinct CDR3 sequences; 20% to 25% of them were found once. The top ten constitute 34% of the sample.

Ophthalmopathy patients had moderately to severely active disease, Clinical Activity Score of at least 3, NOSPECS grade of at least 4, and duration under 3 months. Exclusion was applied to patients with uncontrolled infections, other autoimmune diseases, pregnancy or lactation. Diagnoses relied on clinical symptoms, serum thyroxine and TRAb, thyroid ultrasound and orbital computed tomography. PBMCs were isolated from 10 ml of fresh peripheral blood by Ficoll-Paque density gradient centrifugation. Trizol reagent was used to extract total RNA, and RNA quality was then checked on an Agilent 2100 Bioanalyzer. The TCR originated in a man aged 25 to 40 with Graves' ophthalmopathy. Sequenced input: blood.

The CDR3 amino acid sequence is: CASSLDRALVGYTF. Read as DNA, the sequence is TGCGCCAGCAGTCTTGACAGAGCTCTTGTAGGCTACACCTTC. The rearrangement combines TRBV10-1 with TRBJ1-2; TRBD1 is perhaps the D gene, given 5 matching bases. CDR1 WNHNN and CDR2 SYGVQD were looked up in the germline V gene (reference sequence). The cysteine opens and the phenylalanine closes a CDR3 of 14 amino acids. Only the CDR3 portion is preserved as DNA: 42 bases, with reading frame beginning at the first base. Cut back by 5 bases and 8 bases, the V and J ends lie 18 bases apart.